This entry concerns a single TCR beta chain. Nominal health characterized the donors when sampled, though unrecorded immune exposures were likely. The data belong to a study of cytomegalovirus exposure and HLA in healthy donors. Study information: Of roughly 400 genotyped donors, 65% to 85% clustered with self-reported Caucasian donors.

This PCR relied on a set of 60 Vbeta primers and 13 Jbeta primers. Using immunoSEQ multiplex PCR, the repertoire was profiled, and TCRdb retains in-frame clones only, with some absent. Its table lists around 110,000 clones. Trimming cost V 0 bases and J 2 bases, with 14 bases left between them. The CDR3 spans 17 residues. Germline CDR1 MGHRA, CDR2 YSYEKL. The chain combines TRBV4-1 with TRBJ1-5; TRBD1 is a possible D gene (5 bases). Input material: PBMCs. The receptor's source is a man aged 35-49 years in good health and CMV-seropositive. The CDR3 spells CASSQDPGGRGNQPQHF. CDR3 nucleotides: TGCGCCAGCAGCCAAGATCCCGGGGGACGGGGCAATCAGCCCCAGCATTTT.